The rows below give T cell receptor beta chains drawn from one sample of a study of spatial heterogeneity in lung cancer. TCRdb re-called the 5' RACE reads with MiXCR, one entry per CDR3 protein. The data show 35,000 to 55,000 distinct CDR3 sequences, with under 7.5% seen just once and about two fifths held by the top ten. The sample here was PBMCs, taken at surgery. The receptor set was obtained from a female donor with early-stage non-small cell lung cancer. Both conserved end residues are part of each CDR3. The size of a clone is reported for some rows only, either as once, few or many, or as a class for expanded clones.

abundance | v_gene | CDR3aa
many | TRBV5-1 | CASSLGRDNYGYTF
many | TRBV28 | CASSLDRFGGYTF
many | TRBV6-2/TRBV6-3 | CATLQAGAYNEQFF
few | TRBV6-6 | CASSQTTTGNEQFF
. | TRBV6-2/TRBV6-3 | CASSYGGARNQPQHF
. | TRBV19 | CASKNLAGKRSPLHF
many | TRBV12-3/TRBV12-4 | CASSLRRDSPLHF
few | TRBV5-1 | CASSVDSGGETQYF
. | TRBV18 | CASSAADTQYF
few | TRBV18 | CASSPELRDSQYF
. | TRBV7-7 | CASSLELAAYNEQFF
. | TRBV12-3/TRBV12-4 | CASSPRGLIQETQYF
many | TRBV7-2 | CASSLSGEPSYGYTF
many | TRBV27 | CASSFGTGMYF
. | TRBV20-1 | CSALEVGEVPTF
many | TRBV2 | CASSADGTGELFF
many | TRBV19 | CASSMRLAGETQYF
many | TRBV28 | CASSLFASGSVHTQYF
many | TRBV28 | CASSSYTNIQYF
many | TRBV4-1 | CASSQDPGGGADTQYF
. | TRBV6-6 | CASSYSGGGTGELFF
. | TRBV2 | CASRGEVSNQPQHF
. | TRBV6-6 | CASSYSGGSALAKNIQYF
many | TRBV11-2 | CASSRDWANVLTF
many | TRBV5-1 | CASSLSGLSTDTQYF
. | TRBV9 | CASSPSGGVGTDTQYF
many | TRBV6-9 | CASSWTGSEKAFF